The text below deals with one T cell receptor beta chain. Its antigen remains unidentified. This sample was included in a study of OX40 agonist ivuxolimab in advanced cancers. Study-level background: Among those enrolled, mean age was about 60 years (range 23 to 79) and 75% to 90% were male. General study findings and limits: Nonresponders, in some cases, also had low normalized T-cell clonal expansion. Among the lowest levels of clonal expansion were found in partial responders at 0.1-3.0 mg/kg.

The CDR3 contains 15 residues. CDR1 is MNHEY and CDR2 is SMNVEV in the germline V gene (reference sequence). V shed 3 bases and J 5 bases; nucleotides not matched to a gene: 6. Clones were sequenced by immunoSEQ multiplex PCR, and TCRdb holds only the in-frame ones, with some missing. The sample consists of some 80,000 clones, 65% to 90% of them appearing once. The chain carries TRBV27 and TRBJ2-1; 8 bases are shared with TRBD1. Here the sequenced sample was CD4+ or CD8+ T cells sorted from blood, taken in a trial of the OX40 agonist ivuxolimab. The TCR comes from an adult with an advanced solid tumor such as melanoma, head and neck, liver or kidney cancer. CDR3 nucleotide sequence: TGTGCCAGCAGTTTCGGGACAGGATTGAACAATGAGCAGTTCTTC. The encoded protein is CASSFGTGLNNEQFF.